This T cell receptor beta chain was sequenced in a study of naive and memory T cell subsets. General study findings and limits: In naive cells, over 85% of TCR sequences were seen only once. A few larger clonotypes appeared in naive repertoires, especially CD8, possibly memory cells re-expressing CD45RA.

This clonotype was seen a few times. Its antigen remains unidentified. This CDR3 contains 15 residues. V lost 6 bases and J lost 11, with 23 bases in between. Two oligonucleotides, mixed equimolar, formed the beta constant-region primer covering TRBC1 and TRBC2. Nested alpha and beta constant-region primers with the SP2 primer drove four PCR rounds on ligated cDNA. TCRdb redid the calling of the UMI-ligation and nested PCR reads with MiXCR, one entry per CDR3 protein. The sample has 150,000 or so distinct CDR3 sequences, approximately 22% seen once. The sequenced sample was naive CD4+ T cells from blood. The chain is built from TRBV12-3 or TRBV12-4 and TRBJ2-1; a possible D gene is TRBD2 (6 bases). The clonotype was recovered from a human donor in good health. The CDR3 bases are TGTGCCAGCAGGGACGGGACTCCCAACTTAGCGAAGCAGTTCTTC. Translated: CASRDGTPNLAKQFF.